This is a list of T cell receptor beta chains from one sample in a study of blood T cell repertoires in COVID-19. This table comes from immunoSEQ multiplex PCR, and its TCRdb copy is limited to in-frame clones, with some not included. This sample has a few hundred thousand clones, with roughly 83% found just once. The sequencing sample was made of peripheral blood. The receptors derive from an elderly man with acute or convalescent COVID-19. Both conserved end residues are part of each CDR3. Each record gives: V gene, J gene, clone size, CDR3 length, D gene, CDR3 protein, CDR3 DNA. D genes are given only for firm matches. For some rows the clone size is stated as once, few or many, or as a class when expanded; others skip it.

TRBV3-1/TRBV3-2,TRBJ1-5,NA,14,TRBD1,CASSQNRGGQPQHF,TGTGCCAGCAGCCAAAACAGGGGAGGCCAGCCCCAGCATTTT
TRBV18,TRBJ1-1,NA,13,NA,CASSPSGRTEAFF,TGTGCCAGCTCTCCCTCCGGGAGGACTGAAGCTTTCTTT
TRBV19,TRBJ1-3,NA,15,NA,CASSILTGSGNTIYF,TGTGCCAGTAGTATTCTGACAGGCTCTGGAAACACCATATATTTT
TRBV6-1,TRBJ1-3,NA,15,TRBD1,CASSEGQVFGNTIYF,TGTGCCAGCAGTGAGGGACAGGTCTTTGGAAACACCATATATTTT
TRBV7-9,TRBJ1-4,NA,14,TRBD1,CASSLVGGYRTLFF,TGTGCCAGCAGCTTAGTAGGGGGCTACCGAACCCTTTTTTTT
TRBV5-5,TRBJ2-6,few,14,NA,CASRVGAGANVLTF,TGTGCCAGCAGGGTGGGGGCAGGGGCCAACGTCCTGACTTTC
TRBV11-2,TRBJ2-7,NA,13,TRBD1,CASSLGQFYEQYF,TGTGCCAGCAGCTTGGGACAGTTCTACGAGCAGTACTTC
TRBV20-1,TRBJ2-4,once,13,NA,CSASVLAKNIQYF,TGCAGTGCTAGTGTTCTAGCCAAAAACATTCAGTACTTC
TRBV4-1,TRBJ2-1,NA,15,TRBD2,CASSQGAGDYNEQFF,TGCGCCAGCAGCCAAGGAGCGGGGGACTACAATGAGCAGTTCTTC
TRBV10-3,TRBJ2-7,once,16,TRBD2,CAISETERGESYEQYF,TGTGCCATCAGTGAGACTGAGCGGGGGGAATCCTACGAGCAGTACTTC
TRBV5-1,TRBJ2-3,NA,14,NA,CASSLGGLTDTQYF,TGCGCCAGCAGCTTGGGGGGGCTCACAGATACGCAGTATTTT
TRBV5-6,TRBJ1-1,NA,14,TRBD1,CASSYRTGYTEAFF,TGTGCCAGCAGCTACAGGACAGGGTACACTGAAGCTTTCTTT
TRBV14,TRBJ2-7,NA,15,NA,CASSQDFQRSYEQYF,TGTGCCAGCAGCCAAGATTTCCAGCGGTCGTACGAGCAGTACTTC
TRBV7-2,TRBJ1-2,few,14,NA,CASSPSGWNYGYTF,TGTGCCAGCAGCCCCTCCGGGTGGAACTATGGCTACACCTTC
TRBV6-5,TRBJ1-4,NA,15,NA,CASSTSESRGEKLFF,TGTGCCAGCAGTACCTCGGAATCCAGAGGGGAAAAACTGTTTTTT
TRBV9,TRBJ1-2,NA,16,NA,CASSAPPGRVFDGYTF,TGTGCCAGCAGCGCCCCCCCGGGCAGGGTATTTGATGGCTACACCTTC
TRBV6-5,TRBJ1-2,NA,13,NA,CASSYTRSYGYTF,TGTGCCAGCAGTTACACACGGAGCTATGGCTACACCTTC
TRBV9,TRBJ2-3,once,15,TRBD2,CASSAGRVAGGTQYF,TGTGCCAGCAGCGCAGGGAGGGTAGCGGGGGGGACGCAGTATTTT
TRBV18,TRBJ2-2,once,16,TRBD2,CASSPGLAGVTGELFF,TGTGCCAGCTCACCCGGGCTAGCGGGAGTTACCGGGGAGCTGTTTTTT
TRBV30,TRBJ1-2,NA,16,NA,CAWSFRSRQTNYGYTF,TGTGCCTGGAGTTTCCGAAGCCGACAGACTAACTATGGCTACACCTTC
TRBV12-1,TRBJ1-4,NA,13,NA,CASSLRLGEKLFF,TGTGCCAGCAGCTTACGTCTAGGCGAAAAACTGTTTTTT
TRBV28,TRBJ1-1,NA,15,NA,CASSLREGLNTEAFF,TGTGCCAGCAGCCTGCGGGAGGGGCTGAACACTGAAGCTTTCTTT
TRBV7-8,TRBJ2-7,NA,12,NA,CASSPASYEQYF,TGTGCCAGCAGCCCCGCCAGTTACGAGCAGTACTTC
TRBV5-8,TRBJ2-7,few,11,NA,CANSTWPRTGF,TGTGCCAACTCAACTTGGCCACGCACAGGCTTC
TRBV10-3,TRBJ2-2,NA,13,TRBD2,CATRGVSTGELFF,TGTGCCACACGGGGGGTGAGCACCGGGGAGCTGTTTTTT
TRBV27,TRBJ1-2,NA,13,NA,CASSQSGKRGYTF,TGTGCCAGCAGTCAATCAGGGAAAAGAGGCTACACCTTC
TRBV6-1,TRBJ1-2,NA,14,TRBD1,CASSEGQGYGGYTF,TGTGCCAGCAGTGAGGGACAGGGGTACGGTGGCTACACCTTC
TRBV2,TRBJ1-5,once,12,NA,CASKIRGQPQHF,TGTGCCAGCAAAATTAGGGGTCAGCCCCAGCATTTT
TRBV19,TRBJ2-7,NA,14,TRBD1,CASSIQGVLNEQYF,TGTGCCAGTAGTATACAGGGGGTGCTTAACGAGCAGTACTTC
TRBV18,TRBJ1-6,NA,15,NA,CASSRLDTENSPLHF,TGTGCCAGCTCACGCCTGGACACAGAAAATTCACCCCTCCACTTT
TRBV15,TRBJ2-1,NA,15,NA,CATSRVAGANNEQFF,TGTGCCACCAGCAGAGTAGCAGGGGCAAACAATGAGCAGTTCTTC
TRBV11-3,TRBJ2-3,NA,15,NA,CASSLGGDSLGTQYF,TGTGCCAGCAGCTTAGGCGGGGACTCCTTAGGAACGCAGTATTTT
TRBV5-1,TRBJ2-4,NA,17,NA,CASSLAPLGLAKNIQYF,TGCGCCAGCAGCTTGGCCCCCCTTGGACTAGCCAAAAACATTCAGTACTTC
TRBV20-1,TRBJ1-5,NA,14,TRBD1,CSASGGQGGQPQHF,TGCAGTGCTAGTGGAGGACAGGGGGGCCAGCCCCAGCATTTT
TRBV27,TRBJ2-7,NA,15,TRBD2,CASSFRGLAANEQYF,TGTGCCAGCAGTTTTCGTGGACTAGCGGCTAACGAGCAGTACTTC
TRBV29-1,TRBJ2-2,NA,14,NA,CSVENRERTGELFF,TGCAGCGTTGAGAACAGGGAGCGCACCGGGGAGCTGTTTTTT
TRBV6-1,TRBJ1-6,NA,12,NA,CASSESNSPLHF,TGTGCCAGCAGTGAGAGTAATTCACCCCTCCACTTT
TRBV7-6,TRBJ2-5,NA,13,NA,CASSLEILETQYF,TGTGCCAGCAGCTTAGAAATTCTAGAGACCCAGTACTTC